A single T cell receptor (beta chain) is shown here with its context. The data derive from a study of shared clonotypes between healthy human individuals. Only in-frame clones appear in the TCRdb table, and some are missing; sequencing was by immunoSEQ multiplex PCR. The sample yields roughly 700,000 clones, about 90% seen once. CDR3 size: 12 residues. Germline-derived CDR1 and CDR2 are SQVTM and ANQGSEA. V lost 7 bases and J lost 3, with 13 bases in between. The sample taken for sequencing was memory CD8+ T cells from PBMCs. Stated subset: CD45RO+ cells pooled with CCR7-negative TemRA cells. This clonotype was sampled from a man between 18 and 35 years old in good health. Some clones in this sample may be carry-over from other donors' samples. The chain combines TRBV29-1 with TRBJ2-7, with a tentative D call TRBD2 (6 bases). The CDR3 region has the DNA TGCAGCGCGAGCCCGGAGGGCTACGAGCAGTACTTC. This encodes CSASPEGYEQYF.